This T cell receptor (beta chain) was documented in a study of T-cell memory formation after mild COVID-19. TCRdb redid the calling of the 5' RACE reads with MiXCR, one entry per CDR3 protein. The table includes 350,000 to 400,000 distinct CDR3 sequences, approximately 15% detected once. After removal of 1 base from V and 6 bases from J, the junction contained 9 bases not matched to a gene. Germline V gene sequence: CDR1 LGHNA, CDR2 YNFKEQ. CDR3 length: 16 residues. The chain uses TRBV4-2 and TRBJ2-7, with 10 positions matching TRBD2. This TCR derives from a man younger than 35 who had mild COVID-19 (a few samples of this study predate the infection). Cell type and time point are not known. Material: PBMCs or a T cell subset sorted from them (not recorded which). In nucleotides, the CDR3 is TGTGCCAGCAGCCAAGTTAGGAGCGGGGGGGCGGGCGAGCAGTACTTC. Amino acid sequence: CASSQVRSGGAGEQYF.